Presented here are 5 T cell receptor beta chains from one specimen sequenced in a study of CXCR3-negative and CXCR3-positive naive CD8 T cells. UMI-labeled TRB cDNA libraries were prepared by 5' RACE. TCRdb processed the 5' RACE reads again and assigns one entry to each CDR3 protein, with no DNA. The listing records 45,000 to 70,000 distinct CDR3 sequences. Material: memory CD8+ T cells from blood. These receptors all come from a human donor in good health. Some clones in this sample may be carry-over from other donors' samples.

The V call is TRBV15, the J call TRBJ1-1; with no DNA, the TCRdb D assignment of TRBD1 cannot be verified. Germline CDR1 LNHNV, CDR2 YYDKDF (reference sequence). There are 15 residues in the CDR3. The CDR3 loop reads CATSREGTGNTEAFF.

The CDR3 loop is CASSQVNEQFF. V is TRBV14 and J is TRBJ2-1. CDR1 SGHDN and CDR2 FVKESK come from the germline V gene. The CDR3 covers 11 residues. The whole variable domain, filled in from reference TRBV14 and TRBJ2-1, reads EAGVTQFPSHSVIEKGQTVTLRCDPISGHDNLYWYRRVMGKEIKFLLHFVKESKQDESGMPNNRFLAERTGGTYSTLKVQPAELEDSGVYFCASSQVNEQFFGPGTRLTVL.

The rearrangement joins TRBV21-1 to TRBJ1-2; the D call from TCRdb, TRBD1, cannot be confirmed without DNA. TRBV21-1 is noted as a pseudogene. The CDR3 covers 17 residues. CDR3 region: CASSIGGLQGFDYGYTF.

The V gene is TRBV6-2 or TRBV6-3, the J gene TRBJ2-1. The CDR3 consists of 15 residues. Looked up from germline, CDR1 is MNHEY and CDR2 is SVGEGT. The chain's CDR3 is CASSYGMNKYNEQFF.

V usage is TRBV27 and J usage is TRBJ2-1. The CDR3 loop spans 13 amino acids. CDR1 and CDR2 from the germline V gene are MNHEY and SMNVEV (reference sequence). Here the CDR3 reads CASTILGQNEQFF.